This TCR beta chain is from a study of CD8+CD57+ T cells in acquired aplastic anemia. V was cut by 0 bases and J by 0 bases, with 12 bases left in between. The germline V gene encodes CDR1 LNHNV and CDR2 YYDKDF (reference sequence). The CDR3 runs to 18 residues. Profiles of TCR beta VDJ and CDR3 were generated from a genomic DNA template. TCRdb analysed the reads with MiXCR anew, one entry per CDR3 protein. Of roughly 220,000 distinct CDR3 sequences listed, more than 55% are singletons. Individuals selected for sequencing had exhibited CD8+CD57+ cell expansion on flow cytometry. The specimen sequenced was sorted CD4+, CD8+, or CD8+CD57+ T cells (not recorded which) from PBMCs. This TCR derives from a human donor with aplastic anemia. This chain uses TRBV15 with TRBJ1-6; weak D call: TRBD1 (5 bases). The CDR3 protein is CATSRDRAPSSYNSPLHF. CDR3 DNA: TGTGCCACCAGCAGAGACAGGGCACCGAGCTCCTATAATTCACCCCTCCACTTT.